This TCR beta chain is drawn from a study of cytomegalovirus exposure and HLA in healthy donors. Germline V CDR1 and CDR2: SGHVS, FQNEAQ. The CDR3 totals 15 residues. V lost 1 base to trimming and J lost 8 bases, with 17 bases between them. PCR involved 60 Vbeta and 13 Jbeta primers. Sequenced by immunoSEQ multiplex PCR; TCRdb stores in-frame clones only, minus some. The table includes about 140,000 clones, more than 75% detected once. The chain recombines TRBV7-8 with TRBJ1-2; no clear D. The TCR comes from a male donor in good health and CMV-seronegative. Specimen: PBMCs. CDR3 in amino acids: CASSLVSRNSGGYTF. CDR3 DNA: TGTGCCAGCAGCTTAGTGTCTAGGAACTCGGGGGGCTACACCTTC.